The 13 T cell receptor beta chains presented below share a single source sample, sequenced in a study of T cell clonotyping in hematopoietic cell transplantation. Time point defined: recipient sample about 28 days before transplant, after cytoreduction. Sequencing used immunoSEQ multiplex PCR; TCRdb keeps in-frame clones, though not all of them. The sample yields approximately 50,000 clones, under 90% seen once. Sample: peripheral blood mononuclear cells, taken before stem cell transplant. The receptors derive from a man aged 55-75 years with biphenotypic leukemia. Some clones in this sample may be carry-over from other donors' samples.

The V and J genes are TRBV9 and TRBJ2-3; D is unclear. V was trimmed by 1 base and J by 4 bases, leaving 10 bases between them. Germline CDR1 is SGDLS and CDR2 is YYNGEE. This CDR3 has 14 residues. As DNA, the CDR3 is TGTGCCAGCAGCGTAACATGGACCTCAGATACGCAGTATTTT. It is translated as CASSVTWTSDTQYF.

V gene TRBV2 combines with J gene TRBJ2-1; D may match TRBD1 or TRBD2 (5 bases each). CDR1 and CDR2 (germline): SNHLY, FYNNEI. The CDR3 loop spans 14 amino acids. Trimming removed 4 bases at V and 7 bases at J, with 14 bases between. The CDR3, as DNA: TGTGCCAGCAGTGGGGACCAAGAAAGGAATGAGCAGTTCTTC. Its protein is CASSGDQERNEQFF.

V is TRBV27 and J is TRBJ2-3, with D perhaps matching TRBD1 (6 bases). Germline lookup yields CDR1 MNHEY and CDR2 SMNVEV (reference sequence). The CDR3 length is 13 residues. Trimming removed 5 bases at V and 6 bases at J, with 12 bases between. The CDR3 sequence is CASSGGSWDTQYF. The DNA for the CDR3 is TGTGCCAGCAGTGGGGGCTCCTGGGATACGCAGTATTTT.

The V gene is TRBV28, the J gene TRBJ1-2, with D maybe TRBD1 (6 bases). V lost 2 bases and J lost 5, with 12 bases in between. CDR1 is MDHEN, CDR2 SYDVKM, per germline. This CDR3 is built from 14 residues. CDR3 DNA sequence: TGTGCCAGCAGTTTAGGGGGGGCCCCGTATGGCTACACCTTC. Translation: CASSLGGAPYGYTF.

The DNA for the CDR3 is TGTGCCAGCAGCGCAGGGAGGACAGATTTAAAGCAGTTCTTC. Its protein product is CASSAGRTDLKQFF. The chain couples TRBV9 to TRBJ2-1, with D perhaps being TRBD1 or TRBD2 (6 bases each). The CDR3 length is 14 residues. The V and J ends lost 3 bases and 11 bases respectively, with 18 bases between them. Looked up from germline, CDR1 is SGDLS and CDR2 is YYNGEE. Complete variable domain (other parts from reference TRBV9 and TRBJ2-1): DSGVTQTPKHLITATGQRVTLRCSPRSGDLSVYWYQQSLDQGLQFLIQYYNGEERAKGNILERFSAQQFPDLHSELNLSSLELGDSALYFCASSAGRTDLKQFFGPGTRLTVL.

This clone occurred once. The V gene is TRBV28, the J gene TRBJ1-5; D possibly corresponds to TRBD1 (6 bases). The V gene lost 6 bases and the J gene lost 5 bases, with 14 bases spanning the gap. Germline V gene lookup returns CDR1 MDHEN and CDR2 SYDVKM. The CDR3 is 14 residues long. Here the CDR3 DNA reads TGTGCCAGCAGCTTCGGACAGCCTCATCAGCCCCAGCATTTT. As protein: CASSFGQPHQPQHF.

This chain connects TRBV2 to TRBJ2-1; unclear D gene. The CDR3 length is 16 residues. Germline values: CDR1 SNHLY, CDR2 FYNNEI. The ends were cut back, 7 bases at V and 0 bases at J, with 16 bases in the middle. The CDR3 sequence: CASIWAGGSSYNEQFF. For the CDR3, the DNA is TGTGCCAGCATTTGGGCCGGCGGCAGCTCCTACAATGAGCAGTTCTTC.

This chain joins TRBV9 and TRBJ2-1; TRBD2 is a possible D gene (5 bases). This CDR3 has 14 residues. Germline V gene data show CDR1 as SGDLS and CDR2 as YYNGEE. Trimming pared 2 bases from V and 9 bases from J, leaving 15 bases between. The chain's CDR3 is CASSVYEGDTEQFF. CDR3 nucleotide sequence: TGTGCCAGCAGCGTGTACGAGGGTGACACTGAGCAGTTCTTC.

The gene calls are TRBV19 and TRBJ1-4, with a tentative D call TRBD1 (6 bases). Deletions cut 5 bases from V and 6 bases from J, with 13 bases between. The CDR3 length is 14 residues. Per germline, CDR1 LNHDA and CDR2 SQIVND (reference sequence). The CDR3 region is CASSPGAGDEKLFF. The CDR3 DNA reads as TGTGCCAGTAGTCCAGGGGCAGGGGATGAAAAACTGTTTTTT.

The rearrangement links TRBV30 to TRBJ1-1, with no clear D. The CDR3 is 11 amino acids. Germline V gives CDR1 GTSNPN, CDR2 SVGIG (reference sequence). Trimming left V 3 bases short and J 7 bases short, with 9 bases between. The CDR3 is CAWSGPIEAFF. In DNA form, the CDR3 reads TGTGCCTGGAGCGGGCCTATTGAAGCTTTCTTT.

This chain links TRBV9 with TRBJ1-1; no definite D call. Between the trimmed V and J ends, which lost 0 bases and 0 bases, there was a span of 3 bases. The CDR3 length is 13 residues. Germline assignment: CDR1 SGDLS and CDR2 YYNGEE. The CDR3, as DNA: TGTGCCAGCAGCGTAGAGCTGAACACTGAAGCTTTCTTT. It specifies CASSVELNTEAFF.

J is TRBJ2-2 and V is TRBV28, with 8 bases fitting TRBD1. The V segment lost 3 bases and the J segment 5 bases; nucleotides outside the gene matches: 5. CDR3 length equals 15 residues. Germline assignment: CDR1 MDHEN and CDR2 SYDVKM. The CDR3 protein is CASSFTDRATGELFF. The DNA of the CDR3 is TGTGCCAGCAGTTTCACGGACAGGGCAACCGGGGAGCTGTTTTTT.

The rearrangement uses TRBV2 and TRBJ1-4; D gene uncertain. Deletions cut 6 bases from V and 8 bases from J, with 16 bases between. From germline, CDR1 is SNHLY and CDR2 FYNNEI. The CDR3 has 14 residues. CDR3 bases: TGTGCCAGCAGAGCTCAGGTTACGGGGGAAAAACTGTTTTTT. It translates to CASRAQVTGEKLFF.